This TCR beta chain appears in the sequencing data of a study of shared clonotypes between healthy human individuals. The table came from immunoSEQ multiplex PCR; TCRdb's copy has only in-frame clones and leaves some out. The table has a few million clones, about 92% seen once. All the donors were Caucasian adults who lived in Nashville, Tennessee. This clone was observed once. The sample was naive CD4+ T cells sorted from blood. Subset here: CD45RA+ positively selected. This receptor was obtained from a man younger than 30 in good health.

The CDR3 is CASTLRSPSYEQYF. CDR3 coding DNA: TGTGCCAGCACGTTGAGGTCTCCCTCCTACGAGCAGTACTTC. This chain uses TRBV6-6 with TRBJ2-7; D ambiguous. CDR1 MNHNY and CDR2 SVGAGI come from the germline V gene (reference sequence). The CDR3 contains 14 residues. V lost 7 bases and J 0 bases, leaving 13 bases between the germline ends.